This T cell receptor beta chain was identified in a study of control samples from healthy donors and cancer patients. The length of the CDR3 is 14 residues. V lost 0 bases, J lost 5 bases, and 11 bases lay in between. Germline V CDR1 and CDR2: SGHRS, YFSETQ. Method: immunoSEQ multiplex PCR; TCRdb's copy keeps in-frame clones and lacks some. Of about 180,000 clones detected, around 90% appear once; the ten largest clones hold 1.1% to 1.5%. The rearrangement links TRBV5-1 to TRBJ1-2; D is uncertain. The sequence derives from a man younger than 40 in good health. Sequencing was carried out using blood. The CDR3 protein is CASSLALAEYGYTF. In DNA form, the CDR3 reads TGCGCCAGCAGCTTGGCACTGGCCGAGTATGGCTACACCTTC.